Listed below are T cell receptor beta chains from one sample, sequenced in a study of T-cell memory formation after mild COVID-19. Each CDR3 protein gets one entry after TCRdb re-called the 5' RACE reads with MiXCR. The sample yields 190,000 or so distinct CDR3 sequences, 20% to 25% seen once. The sample was PBMCs or a T cell subset sorted from them (not recorded which). All receptors come from an adult woman who had mild COVID-19 (a few samples of this study predate the infection). Cell type and time point are not known. CDR3s include the opening cysteine and the closing phenylalanine or tryptophan. D genes are given only for firm matches. Clone size, where shown, is once, few, many, or a class for clones that have expanded.

clone_size | cdr3_length | j_call | v_call | d_call | cdr3_aa | cdr3_nt
NA | 15 | TRBJ1-1 | TRBV9 | NA | CASSPGDSMNTEAFF | TGTGCCAGCAGCCCGGGAGACAGCATGAACACTGAAGCTTTCTTT
many | 15 | TRBJ2-1 | TRBV27 | NA | CASSFIGGPENEQFF | TGTGCCAGCAGTTTCATCGGGGGCCCCGAGAATGAGCAGTTCTTC
NA | 15 | TRBJ2-7 | TRBV5-1 | NA | CASSLTADRGYEQYF | TGCGCCAGCAGCTTGACGGCGGATAGGGGTTACGAGCAGTACTTC
few | 14 | TRBJ2-5 | TRBV2 | NA | CARSATNPRETQYF | TGTGCCAGATCTGCGACTAACCCTCGAGAGACCCAGTACTTC
few | 14 | TRBJ2-5 | TRBV4-2 | NA | CASSQDGYSETQYF | TGTGCCAGCAGCCAAGACGGTTACTCGGAGACCCAGTACTTC
NA | 12 | TRBJ1-1 | TRBV5-6 | NA | CASSPGHNEAFF | TGTGCCAGCAGCCCTGGACACAATGAAGCTTTCTTT
NA | 16 | TRBJ2-7 | TRBV7-6 | TRBD2 | CASSLAASGASYEQYF | TGTGCCAGCAGCTTAGCGGCTAGCGGGGCCTCCTACGAGCAGTACTTC
NA | 14 | TRBJ1-1 | TRBV6-5 | NA | CATSGNPGNTEAFF | TGTGCCACCTCTGGTAATCCAGGGAACACTGAAGCTTTCTTT
NA | 17 | TRBJ2-6 | TRBV7-8 | NA | CASSFPDGGSGANVLTF | TGTGCCAGCAGCTTCCCCGACGGTGGCTCTGGGGCCAACGTCCTGACTTTC
few | 15 | TRBJ1-1 | TRBV4-2 | NA | CASSQDETENTEAFF | TGTGCCAGCAGCCAAGATGAGACTGAGAACACTGAAGCTTTCTTT
NA | 13 | TRBJ1-2 | TRBV11-1 | NA | CASSLGDYYGYTF | TGTGCCAGCAGCTTAGGGGATTACTATGGCTACACCTTC
NA | 16 | TRBJ1-1 | TRBV30 | NA | CAWTPPADLLNTEAFF | TGTGCCTGGACCCCCCCGGCAGACCTCTTGAACACTGAAGCTTTCTTT
NA | 16 | TRBJ2-4 | TRBV4-2 | NA | CASSQERSLAKNIQYF | TGTGCCAGCAGCCAAGAGCGCTCCTTAGCCAAAAACATTCAGTACTTC
NA | 12 | TRBJ2-2 | TRBV5-1 | NA | CASSRSNGELFF | TGCGCCAGCAGCAGGTCCAACGGGGAGCTGTTTTTT
few | 17 | TRBJ2-7 | TRBV7-2 | TRBD2 | CASSGTRLAGPPREQYF | TGTGCCAGCAGCGGGACCCGACTAGCGGGGCCCCCCCGGGAGCAGTACTTC
NA | 13 | TRBJ2-2 | TRBV13 | NA | CASSPEDTGELFF | TGTGCCAGCAGCCCCGAGGACACCGGGGAGCTGTTTTTT
NA | 21 | TRBJ2-7 | TRBV4-1 | TRBD2 | CASSQLDRYRIGTRSVNEQYF | TGCGCCAGCAGCCAACTCGACAGGTACCGAATCGGGACTAGAAGTGTCAACGAGCAGTACTTC
few | 17 | TRBJ2-1 | TRBV7-8 | NA | CASSPSPSRGALGEQFF | TGTGCCAGCAGCCCCTCCCCGTCTCGGGGGGCCCTCGGTGAGCAGTTCTTC
many | 14 | TRBJ2-3 | TRBV12-3/TRBV12-4 | NA | CASSLAGRTDTQYF | TGTGCCAGCAGTTTAGCGGGACGCACAGATACGCAGTATTTT
NA | 13 | TRBJ1-2 | TRBV5-4 | NA | CASSYAGSQGYTF | TGTGCCAGCAGCTACGCAGGGTCACAAGGCTACACCTTC
few | 14 | TRBJ2-7 | TRBV29-1 | NA | CSVEGDLGSYEQYF | TGCAGCGTTGAAGGAGATTTGGGGTCCTACGAGCAGTACTTC
NA | 16 | TRBJ2-3 | TRBV4-1 | TRBD1 | CASSPRTGSFTDTQYF | TGCGCCAGCAGCCCGCGGACAGGGTCTTTCACAGATACGCAGTATTTT
NA | 15 | TRBJ2-2 | TRBV7-6 | NA | CASTTGAANTGELFF | TGTGCCAGCACCACCGGCGCTGCGAACACCGGGGAGCTGTTTTTT
NA | 13 | TRBJ1-2 | TRBV6-1 | TRBD1 | CASRTGARYGYTF | TGTGCCAGCAGAACAGGGGCCCGTTATGGCTACACCTTC
few | 14 | TRBJ2-1 | TRBV12-3/TRBV12-4 | TRBD1 | CASSLYDRGNEQFF | TGTGCCAGCAGTCTATATGACAGGGGGAATGAGCAGTTCTTC
NA | 19 | TRBJ2-7 | TRBV11-2 | NA | CASSPEILVGGPLGYEQYF | TGTGCCAGCAGCCCAGAGATCTTGGTAGGGGGGCCCCTTGGCTACGAGCAGTACTTC
many | 13 | TRBJ2-7 | TRBV19 | NA | CASSLGGYYEQYF | TGTGCCAGTAGTCTCGGGGGTTACTACGAGCAGTACTTC
few | 16 | TRBJ2-3 | TRBV7-9 | TRBD1 | CASSQPGTGGTDTQYF | TGTGCCAGCAGCCAGCCCGGGACAGGGGGCACAGATACGCAGTATTTT
NA | 15 | TRBJ2-7 | TRBV4-2 | NA | CASSQAFGEVYEQYF | TGTGCCAGCAGCCAAGCGTTCGGTGAAGTCTACGAGCAGTACTTC
NA | 17 | TRBJ2-7 | TRBV4-1 | NA | CASSQDGSGSSSYEQYF | TGCGCCAGCAGCCAAGATGGGAGCGGGTCTAGCTCCTACGAGCAGTACTTC
few | 13 | TRBJ1-5 | TRBV5-6 | TRBD1 | CASSPGQVQPQHF | TGTGCCAGCAGTCCCGGACAGGTTCAGCCCCAGCATTTT
NA | 14 | TRBJ2-4 | TRBV24-1 | NA | CATSTMEEPDIQYF | TGTGCCACCAGTACCATGGAGGAGCCGGACATTCAGTACTTC
few | 11 | TRBJ2-7 | TRBV11-2 | NA | CASSPGDGQYF | TGTGCCAGCAGCCCAGGGGACGGGCAGTACTTC
few | 15 | TRBJ1-6 | TRBV6-5 | TRBD1 | CASRVDRPYNSPLHF | TGTGCCAGCAGGGTGGACAGGCCTTATAATTCACCCCTCCACTTT
few | 17 | TRBJ2-1 | TRBV5-1 | TRBD2 | CASSLGEAGGIYNEQFF | TGCGCCAGCAGCTTGGGGGAAGCGGGAGGGATCTACAATGAGCAGTTCTTC
NA | 15 | TRBJ1-5 | TRBV7-9 | NA | CASSLGGRAGQPQHF | TGTGCCAGCAGCTTAGGAGGCAGGGCGGGACAGCCCCAGCATTTT
NA | 16 | TRBJ2-3 | TRBV5-1 | NA | CASSSRPGTETDTQYF | TGCGCCAGCAGCTCCCGTCCCGGGACCGAAACAGATACGCAGTATTTT
NA | 15 | TRBJ2-3 | TRBV7-3 | TRBD1 | CASSRRGQGADTQYF | TGTGCCAGCAGCCGTCGGGGACAGGGGGCAGATACGCAGTATTTT
few | 14 | TRBJ2-5 | TRBV7-8 | NA | CASSLGLRKETQYF | TGTGCCAGCAGCCTTGGACTCAGAAAAGAGACCCAGTACTTC
NA | 14 | TRBJ2-1 | TRBV29-1 | NA | CSVELINSYNEQFF | TGCAGCGTTGAATTGATTAACTCCTACAATGAGCAGTTCTTC
NA | 18 | TRBJ1-6 | TRBV20-1 | TRBD1 | CSATGGGGLLSYNSPLHF | TGCAGTGCCACCGGGGGAGGGGGCCTCCTCTCCTATAATTCACCCCTCCACTTT
NA | 16 | TRBJ2-3 | TRBV5-1 | NA | CASSPLGHTATDTQYF | TGCGCCAGCAGCCCCTTGGGGCACACTGCGACAGATACGCAGTATTTT
NA | 16 | TRBJ1-4 | TRBV15 | NA | CATSRDGSATNEKLFF | TGTGCCACCAGCAGAGATGGGTCTGCAACTAATGAAAAACTGTTTTTT
few | 15 | TRBJ2-7 | TRBV6-6 | NA | CASSYSSGRSYEQYF | TGTGCCAGCAGTTACTCATCAGGGCGCTCCTACGAGCAGTACTTC
NA | 17 | TRBJ2-7 | TRBV7-9 | TRBD1 | CASSTLGGQASSYEQYF | TGTGCCAGCAGCACCCTGGGCGGACAGGCTAGCTCCTACGAGCAGTACTTC
few | 15 | TRBJ2-2 | TRBV6-1 | NA | CASTLGRTNTGELFF | TGTGCCAGCACCCTGGGACGGACGAACACCGGGGAGCTGTTTTTT
few | 16 | TRBJ2-5 | TRBV6-2/TRBV6-3 | TRBD2 | CASSFGLAGVGETQYF | TGTGCCAGCAGTTTTGGACTAGCGGGAGTAGGAGAGACCCAGTACTTC
NA | 15 | TRBJ2-1 | TRBV5-1 | NA | CASSRGWSRDNEQFF | TGCGCCAGCAGCCGCGGCTGGAGTAGAGACAATGAGCAGTTCTTC
NA | 16 | TRBJ2-1 | TRBV6-5 | TRBD1 | CASSYSPGQGYGEQFF | TGTGCCAGCAGTTACTCACCGGGACAGGGGTACGGTGAGCAGTTCTTC
NA | 16 | TRBJ2-1 | TRBV6-2/TRBV6-3 | NA | CASSYSAGTLLREQFF | TGTGCCAGCAGTTACAGTGCCGGGACACTTTTGCGTGAGCAGTTCTTC
NA | 13 | TRBJ2-7 | TRBV27 | NA | CASSFLHPWEQYF | TGTGCCAGCAGTTTCCTACACCCCTGGGAGCAGTACTTC
NA | 14 | TRBJ1-2 | TRBV10-3 | NA | CAISGPGEAYGYTF | TGTGCCATCAGTGGCCCAGGGGAGGCCTATGGCTACACCTTC